A single sample is the source of the 15 T cell receptor beta chains below, sequenced in a study of blood T cell repertoires in COVID-19. Profiling relied on immunoSEQ multiplex PCR, and the TCRdb table lists in-frame clones only, not all of them. The sample has roughly 260,000 clones, 82% seen once. The sequenced material came from peripheral blood. Every receptor here comes from a woman aged 70 to 79 with acute or convalescent COVID-19.

This clone occurred a few times. The chain joins TRBV7-6 to TRBJ1-6; 7 bases are shared with TRBD1. The V and J ends lost 10 bases and 9 bases, in that order; junction bases with no gene match: 15. Germline assignment: CDR1 SGHVS and CDR2 FNYEAQ. The CDR3 runs to 15 residues. CDR3 in amino acids: CATPSDRPKASPLHF. The DNA for the CDR3 is TGTGCCACTCCGTCGGACAGGCCAAAGGCTTCACCCCTCCACTTT.

This chain joins TRBV14 and TRBJ1-1, with D unresolved. Germline CDR1 is SGHDN and CDR2 is FVKESK. The germline V and J ends were trimmed by 1 base and 4 bases, with 13 bases remaining between them. The CDR3 spans 15 residues. DNA of the CDR3: TGTGCCAGCAGCCAAGTGTATAGTTATAGCACTGAAGCTTTCTTT. Translation gives CASSQVYSYSTEAFF. The variable domain in full, with the rest retrieved from reference TRBV14 and TRBJ1-1, is EAGVTQFPSHSVIEKGQTVTLRCDPISGHDNLYWYRRVMGKEIKFLLHFVKESKQDESGMPNNRFLAERTGGTYSTLKVQPAELEDSGVYFCASSQVYSYSTEAFFGQGTRLTVV.

The chain recombines TRBV3-1 (or the pseudogene TRBV3-2) with TRBJ1-1; D is possibly TRBD1 (6 bases). Germline CDR1 and CDR2: LGHDT and YNNKEL (reference sequence). The CDR3 loop spans 15 amino acids. V was cut by 3 bases and J by 0 bases, with 11 bases left in between. The CDR3 protein is CASSQLTGMNTEAFF. CDR3 sequence (DNA): TGTGCCAGCAGCCAGTTGACAGGCATGAACACTGAAGCTTTCTTT.

This clone showed up just once. J is TRBJ2-2 and V is TRBV5-6, with D perhaps matching TRBD1 (5 bases). CDR3 length equals 15 residues. The V gene lost 1 base and the J gene lost 3 bases, with 10 bases spanning the gap. In germline, CDR1 is SGHDT, CDR2 YYEEEE. Written as DNA, the CDR3 is TGTGCCAGCAGCTTGCAGGGAAGATACACCGGGGAGCTGTTTTTT. Translating it yields CASSLQGRYTGELFF.

The CDR3 reads CASSTPQETQYF. Here the CDR3 DNA reads TGTGCCAGCAGCACACCCCAAGAGACCCAGTACTTC. The V call is TRBV7-2, the J call TRBJ2-5; D is ambiguous. The V gene's germline CDR1 is SGHTA and CDR2 FQGNSA. V gave up 5 bases and J gave up 1 base, with 5 bases separating them. This CDR3 has 12 amino acids.

The V gene is TRBV2, the J gene TRBJ1-2; D perhaps matches TRBD1 (6 bases). CDR1 and CDR2 from the germline V gene are SNHLY and FYNNEI. The CDR3 is 14 amino acids. The ends were cut back, 3 bases at V and 7 bases at J, with 15 bases in the middle. The CDR3 spells CASSDLLQGPGYTF. The CDR3 DNA is TGTGCCAGCAGTGACCTCCTACAGGGCCCTGGCTACACCTTC.

This chain uses TRBV7-9 with TRBJ2-3; 14 bases are shared with TRBD2. Unmatched junction bases numbered 12, after V lost 5 bases and J lost 2 bases. The CDR3 contains 19 residues. Germline CDR1 is SEHNR and CDR2 is FQNEAQ (reference sequence). In DNA form, the CDR3 reads TGTGCCAGCAGCCGAACCTCGGGACTAGCGGGGGATCTCACAGATACGCAGTATTTT. Its protein product is CASSRTSGLAGDLTDTQYF.

This chain uses TRBV7-2 with TRBJ1-5, with TRBD1 matching over 9 bases. The CDR3 sequence is 15 residues long. The V gene's germline CDR1 is SGHTA and CDR2 FQGNSA. The ends lost 5 bases at V and 6 bases at J; junction bases unmatched: 8. CDR3 loop: CASSPEDRGGQPQHF. CDR3 DNA sequence: TGTGCCAGCAGCCCCGAGGACAGGGGAGGTCAGCCCCAGCATTTT.

This clone was counted a single time. This chain joins TRBV4-3 and TRBJ1-3; TRBD1 agrees at 7 bases. Germline CDR1 and CDR2: LGHNA and YSLEER. Trimming at V came to 6 bases and at J to 9 bases, leaving 17 bases not matched to a gene. CDR3 length: 16 amino acids. Here the CDR3 reads CASSQSGGGVSGTIYF. Here the CDR3 DNA reads TGCGCCAGCAGTCAATCAGGAGGGGGCGTTAGTGGCACCATATATTTT.

The chain employs TRBV6-2 or TRBV6-3 and TRBJ2-1, with 15 nucleotides matching TRBD2. There are 17 residues in the CDR3. Germline CDR1 MNHEY, CDR2 SVGEGT. The V segment lost 2 bases and the J segment 8 bases; nucleotides outside the gene matches: 7. The CDR3 sequence is CASSYLLGLAGGYEQFF. CDR3 sequence (DNA): TGTGCCAGCAGTTACCTTCTGGGACTAGCGGGGGGCTATGAGCAGTTCTTC.

The chain combines TRBV7-6 with TRBJ1-5, with 7 bases aligning to TRBD1. The CDR3 is made up of 15 amino acids. Germline lookup yields CDR1 SGHVS and CDR2 FNYEAQ. Trimming removed 5 bases from V and 11 bases from J; junction bases left unmatched: 15. DNA of the CDR3: TGTGCCAGCAGCCCACGGGACAGCCGAAGGGGAGCCCAGCATTTT. Protein sequence: CASSPRDSRRGAQHF.

Here the CDR3 DNA reads TGTGCCAGCAGTAGGGGGCTTTCCTTCATTTACGAGCAGTACTTC. It translates to CASSRGLSFIYEQYF. The rearrangement links TRBV6-2 or TRBV6-3 to TRBJ2-7; 7 nucleotides line up with TRBD1. The V and J ends lost 5 bases and 4 bases, in that order; junction bases with no gene match: 11. Germline V CDR1 and CDR2: MNHEY, SVGEGT. This CDR3 comprises 15 residues.

V is TRBV5-1 and J is TRBJ2-2; TRBD1 aligns across 8 bases. Germline trimming cut 4 bases from V and 5 bases from J; bases unmatched to any gene: 7. The CDR3 covers 15 residues. Germline V gene data show CDR1 as SGHRS and CDR2 as YFSETQ. The CDR3 sequence: CASSPNGQGTGELFF. Here the CDR3 DNA reads TGCGCCAGCAGCCCAAATGGACAGGGAACCGGGGAGCTGTTTTTT.

This clone was seen only once. The rearrangement joins TRBV29-1 to TRBJ1-2; maybe TRBD1 (5 bases). The germline V gene encodes CDR1 SQVTM and CDR2 ANQGSEA. The V end lost 7 bases, the J end lost 2 bases, and 11 bases lay between the germline ends. This CDR3 comprises 12 residues. This CDR3 reads CSGRDLNYGYTF. The CDR3 DNA follows: TGCAGCGGCAGGGACTTAAACTATGGCTACACCTTC.

The rearrangement links TRBV19 to TRBJ2-3, with 8 nucleotides matching TRBD1. Germline V gene lookup returns CDR1 LNHDA and CDR2 SQIVND (reference sequence). This CDR3 has 16 amino acids. Unmatched junction bases numbered 9, after V lost 3 bases and J lost 4 bases. CDR3 loop: CASSISWDRRADTQYF. The CDR3 DNA reads as TGTGCCAGTAGTATCTCTTGGGACAGGAGGGCAGATACGCAGTATTTT.